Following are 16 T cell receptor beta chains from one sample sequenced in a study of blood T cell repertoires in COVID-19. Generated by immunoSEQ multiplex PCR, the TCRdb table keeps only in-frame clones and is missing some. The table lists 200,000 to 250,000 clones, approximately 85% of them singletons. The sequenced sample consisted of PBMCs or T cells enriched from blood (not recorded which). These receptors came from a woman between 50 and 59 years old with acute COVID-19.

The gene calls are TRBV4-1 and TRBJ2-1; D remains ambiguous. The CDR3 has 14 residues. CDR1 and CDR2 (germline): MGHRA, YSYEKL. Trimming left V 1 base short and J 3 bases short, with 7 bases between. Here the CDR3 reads CASSQVFLYNEQFF. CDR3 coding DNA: TGCGCCAGCAGCCAAGTTTTTCTCTACAATGAGCAGTTCTTC.

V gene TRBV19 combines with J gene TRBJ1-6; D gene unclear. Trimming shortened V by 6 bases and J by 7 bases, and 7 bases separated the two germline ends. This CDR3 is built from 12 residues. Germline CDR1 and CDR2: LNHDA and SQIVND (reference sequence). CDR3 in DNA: TGTGCCAGTAGCCCAGTGAATTCACCCCTCCACTTT. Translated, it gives CASSPVNSPLHF.

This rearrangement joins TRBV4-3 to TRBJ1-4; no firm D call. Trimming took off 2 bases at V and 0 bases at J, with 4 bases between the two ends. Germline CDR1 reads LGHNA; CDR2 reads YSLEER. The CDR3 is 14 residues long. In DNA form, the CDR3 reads TGCGCCAGCAGCCAATCTACAACTAATGAAAAACTGTTTTTT. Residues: CASSQSTTNEKLFF.

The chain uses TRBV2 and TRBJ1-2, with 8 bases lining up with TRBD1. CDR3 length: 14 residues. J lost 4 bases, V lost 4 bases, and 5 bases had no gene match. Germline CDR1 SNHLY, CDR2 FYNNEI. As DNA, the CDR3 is TGTGCCAGCAGTGTTGGACAGGGCGGCTATGGCTACACCTTC. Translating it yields CASSVGQGGYGYTF.

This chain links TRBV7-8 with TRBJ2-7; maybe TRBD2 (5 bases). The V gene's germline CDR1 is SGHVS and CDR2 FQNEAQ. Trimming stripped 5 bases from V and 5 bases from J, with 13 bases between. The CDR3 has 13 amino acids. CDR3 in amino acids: CASSTDRRDEQYF. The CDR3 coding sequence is TGTGCCAGCAGCACCGATAGGCGGGACGAGCAGTACTTC.

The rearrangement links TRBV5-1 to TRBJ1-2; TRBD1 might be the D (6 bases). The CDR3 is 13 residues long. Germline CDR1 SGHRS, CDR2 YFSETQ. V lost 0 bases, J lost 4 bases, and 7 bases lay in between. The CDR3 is CASSLDRVYGYTF. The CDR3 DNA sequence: TGCGCCAGCAGCTTGGACAGGGTCTATGGCTACACCTTC.

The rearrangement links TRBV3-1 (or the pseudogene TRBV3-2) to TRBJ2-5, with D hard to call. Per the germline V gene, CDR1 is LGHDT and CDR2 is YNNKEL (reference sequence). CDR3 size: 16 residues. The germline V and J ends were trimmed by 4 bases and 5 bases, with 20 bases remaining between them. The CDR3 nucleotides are TGTGCCAGCAGCCCCTCCGTGAGTTCGTCTTGGGAGACCCAGTACTTC. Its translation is CASSPSVSSSWETQYF.

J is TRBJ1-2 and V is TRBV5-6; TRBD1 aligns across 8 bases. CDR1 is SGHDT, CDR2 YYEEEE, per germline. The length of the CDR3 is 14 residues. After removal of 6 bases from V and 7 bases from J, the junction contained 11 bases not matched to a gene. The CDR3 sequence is CASTYSDRVGGYTF. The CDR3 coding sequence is TGTGCCAGCACCTACTCGGACAGGGTCGGTGGCTACACCTTC.

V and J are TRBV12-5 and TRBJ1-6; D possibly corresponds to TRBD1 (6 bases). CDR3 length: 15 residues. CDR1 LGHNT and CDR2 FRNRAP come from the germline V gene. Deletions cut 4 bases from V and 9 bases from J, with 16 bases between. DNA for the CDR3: TGTGCTAGTGGTTCTTCTGGGGGCGGGGGTTCACCCCTCCACTTT. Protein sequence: CASGSSGGGGSPLHF.

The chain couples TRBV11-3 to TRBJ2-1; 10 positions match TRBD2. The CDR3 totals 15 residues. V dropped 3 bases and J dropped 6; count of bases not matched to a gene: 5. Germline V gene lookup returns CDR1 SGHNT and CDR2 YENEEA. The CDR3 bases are TGTGCCAGCAGCTTCGAGCGGGGGGGCCCCAATGAGCAGTTCTTC. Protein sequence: CASSFERGGPNEQFF.

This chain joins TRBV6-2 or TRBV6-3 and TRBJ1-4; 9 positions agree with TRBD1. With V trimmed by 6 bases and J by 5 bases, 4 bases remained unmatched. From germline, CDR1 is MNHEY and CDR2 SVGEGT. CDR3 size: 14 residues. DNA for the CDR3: TGTGCCAGCAGCCCCGGGACAGGGAATGAAAAACTGTTTTTT. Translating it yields CASSPGTGNEKLFF.

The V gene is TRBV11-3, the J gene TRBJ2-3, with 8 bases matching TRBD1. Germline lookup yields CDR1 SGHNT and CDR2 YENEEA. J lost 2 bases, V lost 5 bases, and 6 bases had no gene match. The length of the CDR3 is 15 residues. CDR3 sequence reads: CASSTRTGPTDTQYF. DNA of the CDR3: TGTGCCAGCAGCACCCGGACAGGGCCCACAGATACGCAGTATTTT. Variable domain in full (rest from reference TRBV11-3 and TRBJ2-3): EAGVVQSPRYKIIEKKQPVAFWCNPISGHNTLYWYLQNLGQGPELLIRYENEEAVDDSQLPKDRFSAERLKGVDSTLKIQPAELGDSAVYLCASSTRTGPTDTQYFGPGTRLTVL.

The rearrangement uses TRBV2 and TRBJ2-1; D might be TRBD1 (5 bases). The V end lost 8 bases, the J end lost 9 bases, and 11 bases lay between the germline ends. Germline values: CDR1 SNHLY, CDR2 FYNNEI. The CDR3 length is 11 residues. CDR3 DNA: TGTGCCAGCGTACAGGAGAGTGAGCAGTTCTTC. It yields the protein CASVQESEQFF.

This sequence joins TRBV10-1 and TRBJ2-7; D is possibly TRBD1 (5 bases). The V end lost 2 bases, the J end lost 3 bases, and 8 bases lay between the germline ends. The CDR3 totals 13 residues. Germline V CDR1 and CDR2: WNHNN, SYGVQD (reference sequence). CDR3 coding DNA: TGCGCCAGCAGTGAGGCAGGGATCTACGAGCAGTACTTC. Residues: CASSEAGIYEQYF.

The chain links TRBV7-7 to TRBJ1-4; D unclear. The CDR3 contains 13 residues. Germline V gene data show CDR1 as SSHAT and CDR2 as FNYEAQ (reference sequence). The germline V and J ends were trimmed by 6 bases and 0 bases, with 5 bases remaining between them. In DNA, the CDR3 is TGTGCCAGCAGTCCCTCAACTAATGAAAAACTGTTTTTT. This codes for CASSPSTNEKLFF.

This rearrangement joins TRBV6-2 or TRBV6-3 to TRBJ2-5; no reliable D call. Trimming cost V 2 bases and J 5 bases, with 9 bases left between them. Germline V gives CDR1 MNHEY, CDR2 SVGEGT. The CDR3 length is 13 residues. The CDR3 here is CASSYVSAETQYF. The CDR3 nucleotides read TGTGCCAGCAGTTACGTCTCCGCGGAGACCCAGTACTTC.